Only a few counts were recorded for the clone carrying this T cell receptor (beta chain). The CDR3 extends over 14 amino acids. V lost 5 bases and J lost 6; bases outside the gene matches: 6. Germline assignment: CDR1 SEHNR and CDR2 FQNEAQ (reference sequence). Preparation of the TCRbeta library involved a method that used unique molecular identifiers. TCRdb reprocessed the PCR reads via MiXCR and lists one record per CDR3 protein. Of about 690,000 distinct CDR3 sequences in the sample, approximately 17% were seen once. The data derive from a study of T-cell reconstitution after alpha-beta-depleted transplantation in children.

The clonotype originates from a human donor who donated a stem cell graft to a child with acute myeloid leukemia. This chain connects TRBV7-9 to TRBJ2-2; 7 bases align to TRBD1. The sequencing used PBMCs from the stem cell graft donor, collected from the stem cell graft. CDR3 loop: CASSATGFAGELFF. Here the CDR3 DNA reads TGTGCCAGCAGCGCGACAGGGTTCGCCGGGGAGCTGTTTTTT.